This is a list of T cell receptor beta chains from one sample in a study of control samples from healthy donors and cancer patients. Sequenced by immunoSEQ multiplex PCR; TCRdb stores in-frame clones only, minus some. Here the sample spans some 200,000 clones, 91% being singletons. The material sequenced was blood. These receptors came from a woman in her thirties in good health. CDR3s include the opening cysteine and the closing phenylalanine or tryptophan. Fields, in order: V gene, CDR3 length, clone size, J gene, D gene, CDR3 protein, CDR3 DNA. A D gene is named only where the DNA matches it firmly. Size is stated for part of the rows, as once, few or many counts, or as a class when the clone is expanded.

v_call: TRBV7-9; cdr3_length: 14; clone_size: once; j_call: TRBJ1-6; d_call: .; cdr3_aa: CASSLLGDGSPLHF; cdr3_nt: TGTGCCAGCAGCTTACTAGGGGATGGGTCACCCCTCCACTTT
v_call: TRBV21-1; cdr3_length: 14; clone_size: .; j_call: TRBJ2-1; d_call: .; cdr3_aa: CASPGTGKNNEQFF; cdr3_nt: TGTGCCAGCCCCGGGACAGGGAAGAACAATGAGCAGTTCTTC
v_call: TRBV4-2; cdr3_length: 14; clone_size: .; j_call: TRBJ2-7; d_call: TRBD2; cdr3_aa: CASSHGTSGYEQYF; cdr3_nt: TGTGCCAGCAGCCACGGGACTAGCGGGTACGAGCAGTACTTC
v_call: TRBV12-3/TRBV12-4; cdr3_length: 13; clone_size: .; j_call: TRBJ1-1; d_call: .; cdr3_aa: CASRLQMNTEAFF; cdr3_nt: TGTGCCAGCAGACTACAGATGAACACTGAAGCTTTCTTT
v_call: TRBV4-1; cdr3_length: 17; clone_size: .; j_call: TRBJ1-5; d_call: .; cdr3_aa: CASSQEAGPYSNQPQHF; cdr3_nt: TGCGCCAGCAGCCAAGAAGCAGGCCCCTATAGCAATCAGCCCCAGCATTTT
v_call: TRBV18; cdr3_length: 16; clone_size: once; j_call: TRBJ2-5; d_call: TRBD2; cdr3_aa: CASSPAGLAGDKTQYF; cdr3_nt: TGTGCCAGCTCGCCGGCCGGACTAGCGGGAGACAAGACCCAGTACTTC
v_call: TRBV6-6; cdr3_length: 16; clone_size: .; j_call: TRBJ2-3; d_call: TRBD1; cdr3_aa: CASSYSTGGLTDTQYF; cdr3_nt: TGTGCCAGCAGTTACTCGACAGGGGGCCTCACAGATACGCAGTATTTT
v_call: TRBV6-4; cdr3_length: 15; clone_size: .; j_call: TRBJ2-2; d_call: TRBD1; cdr3_aa: CASSEGDRDTGELFF; cdr3_nt: TGTGCCAGCAGTGAAGGAGACAGGGACACCGGGGAGCTGTTTTTT
v_call: TRBV27; cdr3_length: 16; clone_size: .; j_call: TRBJ2-4; d_call: TRBD2; cdr3_aa: CASSPRAGGAKNIQYF; cdr3_nt: TGTGCCAGCAGTCCCCGAGCGGGGGGAGCCAAAAACATTCAGTACTTC
v_call: TRBV11-1; cdr3_length: 15; clone_size: .; j_call: TRBJ1-2; d_call: .; cdr3_aa: CASSLGLLSNYGYTF; cdr3_nt: TGTGCCAGCAGCTTAGGACTGCTCAGTAACTATGGCTACACCTTC
v_call: TRBV5-5; cdr3_length: 12; clone_size: .; j_call: TRBJ1-2; d_call: .; cdr3_aa: CASSLGVEGYTF; cdr3_nt: TGTGCCAGCAGCTTAGGGGTGGAGGGCTACACCTTC
v_call: TRBV15; cdr3_length: 17; clone_size: .; j_call: TRBJ2-1; d_call: TRBD2; cdr3_aa: CATSREASGSSYNEQFF; cdr3_nt: TGTGCCACCAGCAGAGAGGCTAGCGGGAGCTCCTACAATGAGCAGTTCTTC
v_call: TRBV2; cdr3_length: 16; clone_size: .; j_call: TRBJ2-5; d_call: TRBD1; cdr3_aa: CASSPSSWDSQETQYF; cdr3_nt: TGTGCCAGCAGCCCGTCAAGCTGGGACAGCCAAGAGACCCAGTACTTC
v_call: TRBV5-1; cdr3_length: 14; clone_size: .; j_call: TRBJ1-3; d_call: .; cdr3_aa: CASSRTDSGNTIYF; cdr3_nt: TGCGCCAGCAGCCGCACAGACTCTGGAAACACCATATATTTT
v_call: TRBV15; cdr3_length: 16; clone_size: once; j_call: TRBJ2-1; d_call: TRBD2; cdr3_aa: CATSREAGGSYNEQFF; cdr3_nt: TGTGCCACCAGCAGAGAGGCGGGGGGCTCCTACAATGAGCAGTTCTTC
v_call: TRBV9; cdr3_length: 17; clone_size: .; j_call: TRBJ2-1; d_call: TRBD1; cdr3_aa: CASSPPDRNRSYNEQFF; cdr3_nt: TGTGCCAGCAGCCCCCCGGACAGGAACCGCTCCTACAATGAGCAGTTCTTC
v_call: TRBV19; cdr3_length: 15; clone_size: .; j_call: TRBJ2-1; d_call: TRBD2; cdr3_aa: CASSIDRRGGNEQFF; cdr3_nt: TGTGCCAGTAGTATAGATCGGCGGGGGGGCAATGAGCAGTTCTTC
v_call: TRBV19; cdr3_length: 15; clone_size: .; j_call: TRBJ1-6; d_call: .; cdr3_aa: CASSDHRAYNSPLHF; cdr3_nt: TGTGCCAGTAGTGACCACAGGGCCTATAATTCACCCCTCCACTTT
v_call: TRBV6-5; cdr3_length: 14; clone_size: .; j_call: TRBJ1-2; d_call: .; cdr3_aa: CASSYVGPPYGYTF; cdr3_nt: TGTGCCAGCAGTTACGTGGGACCGCCCTATGGCTACACCTTC
v_call: TRBV7-8; cdr3_length: 13; clone_size: .; j_call: TRBJ1-2; d_call: .; cdr3_aa: CASSPDSSYGYTF; cdr3_nt: TGTGCCAGCAGCCCGGACAGTTCCTATGGCTACACCTTC
v_call: TRBV3-1/TRBV3-2; cdr3_length: 15; clone_size: few; j_call: TRBJ1-5; d_call: TRBD1; cdr3_aa: CASSQNQGANQPQHF; cdr3_nt: TGTGCCAGCAGCCAAAATCAGGGGGCAAATCAGCCCCAGCATTTT
v_call: TRBV23-1; cdr3_length: 14; clone_size: few; j_call: TRBJ1-1; d_call: .; cdr3_aa: CASSYRTDNTEAFF; cdr3_nt: TGCGCCAGCAGTTACCGGACAGACAACACTGAAGCTTTCTTT
v_call: TRBV5-1; cdr3_length: 16; clone_size: .; j_call: TRBJ1-3; d_call: .; cdr3_aa: CASSLAGADSGNTIYF; cdr3_nt: TGCGCCAGCAGCTTGGCGGGGGCCGACTCTGGAAACACCATATATTTT
v_call: TRBV5-5; cdr3_length: 16; clone_size: .; j_call: TRBJ2-7; d_call: .; cdr3_aa: CASSLAEGTVSYEQYF; cdr3_nt: TGTGCCAGCAGCTTGGCCGAGGGGACGGTCTCCTACGAGCAGTACTTC
v_call: TRBV7-9; cdr3_length: 14; clone_size: .; j_call: TRBJ1-5; d_call: .; cdr3_aa: CASSLRGGNQPQHF; cdr3_nt: TGTGCCAGCAGCTTACGGGGCGGCAATCAGCCCCAGCATTTT
v_call: TRBV12-3/TRBV12-4; cdr3_length: 13; clone_size: few; j_call: TRBJ1-2; d_call: .; cdr3_aa: CASSLGGNYGYTF; cdr3_nt: TGTGCCAGCAGTTTAGGGGGGAACTATGGCTACACCTTC
v_call: TRBV2; cdr3_length: 18; clone_size: .; j_call: TRBJ1-2; d_call: TRBD1; cdr3_aa: CASSEALGQDSWDYGYTF; cdr3_nt: TGTGCCAGCAGTGAAGCGTTGGGACAGGACTCGTGGGACTATGGCTACACCTTC
v_call: TRBV19; cdr3_length: 14; clone_size: .; j_call: TRBJ1-6; d_call: .; cdr3_aa: CASSIAQPNSPLHF; cdr3_nt: TGTGCCAGTAGTATAGCACAGCCTAATTCACCCCTCCACTTT
v_call: TRBV19; cdr3_length: 14; clone_size: .; j_call: TRBJ2-5; d_call: TRBD2; cdr3_aa: CASSIGGGAETQYF; cdr3_nt: TGTGCCAGTAGTATTGGCGGGGGGGCAGAGACCCAGTACTTC
v_call: TRBV28; cdr3_length: 14; clone_size: .; j_call: TRBJ1-6; d_call: .; cdr3_aa: CASSLVGVVSPLHF; cdr3_nt: TGTGCCAGCAGTTTAGTAGGGGTAGTTTCACCCCTCCACTTT